This T cell receptor beta chain was identified during a study of T-cell reconstitution after alpha-beta-depleted transplantation in children. Overall study results and limits: Several hundred expanded graft clones reportedly supplied alpha-beta T cells about two months after transplant.

At least ten counts were recorded for this clonotype. Its matching antigen is unknown. V lost 2 bases, J lost 2 bases, and 1 base stayed unmatched. CDR3 length: 14 amino acids. Per germline, CDR1 SGHRS and CDR2 YFSETQ. The authors prepared the TCRbeta library with unique molecular identifiers. TCRdb independently ran MiXCR on the PCR reads; one entry per CDR3 protein. Seen here are 150,000 to 250,000 distinct CDR3 sequences, about 6% observed once, and the top ten hold about 4.3%. The receptor's source is a girl less than two years old with combined immunodeficiency, due to receive a stem cell transplant. The input for sequencing was PBMCs, taken before TCRalphabeta/CD19-depleted stem cell transplant. The rearrangement links TRBV5-1 to TRBJ1-2; 9 nucleotides line up with TRBD1. The CDR3 coding sequence is TGCGCCAGCAGCTTAGGACAGGGGAACTATGGCTACACCTTC. Residues: CASSLGQGNYGYTF. The full variable domain, its missing parts supplied by reference TRBV5-1 and TRBJ1-2, is KAGVTQTPRYLIKTRGQQVTLSCSPISGHRSVSWYQQTPGQGLQFLFEYFSETQRNKGNFPGRFSGRQFSNSRSEMNVSTLELGDSALYLCASSLGQGNYGYTFGSGTRLTVV.